The 32 T cell receptor beta chains reported below all come from one sample, sequenced in a study of cytomegalovirus exposure and HLA in healthy donors. The PCR made use of 60 Vbeta and 13 Jbeta primers. Profiling relied on immunoSEQ multiplex PCR, and the TCRdb table lists in-frame clones only, not all of them. The top ten clones hold approximately 2% of a sample with about 120,000 clones, roughly 77% of them seen once. Sequenced: PBMCs. The source of these receptors is a man aged 40-55 years in good health and CMV-seronegative.

The rearrangement links TRBV6-5 to TRBJ2-5; maybe TRBD1 (6 bases). The closer fit of TRBJ2-7 to the DNA end suggests the J call may be wrong. The V gene's germline CDR1 is MNHEY and CDR2 SVGAGI. The CDR3 length is 15 residues. The CDR3 DNA is TGTGCCAGCAGTCTACAGGGTGGGTTCTCCTACGAGCAGTACTTC. Encoded protein: CASSLQGGFSYEQYF.

This clone was found once. The chain recombines TRBV7-6 with TRBJ2-7, with TRBD2 as a possible D gene (5 bases). Germline V gene data show CDR1 as SGHVS and CDR2 as FNYEAQ. Trimming took 4 bases from V and 4 from J, leaving 14 bases between them. This CDR3 contains 14 residues. In nucleotides, the CDR3 is TGTGCCAGCAGCTCTGGGAGATCTTCGTACGAGCAGTACTTC. Translated: CASSSGRSSYEQYF. The complete variable domain, with remaining parts taken from reference TRBV7-6 and TRBJ2-7, reads GAGVSQSPRYKVTKRGQDVALRCDPISGHVSLYWYRQALGQGPEFLTYFNYEAQQDKSGLPNDRFSAERPEGSISTLTIQRTEQRDSAMYRCASSSGRSSYEQYFGPGTRLTVT.

This rearrangement joins TRBV15 to TRBJ1-2; tentative D call: TRBD1 (5 bases). V was trimmed by 3 bases and J by 4 bases, leaving 12 bases between them. This CDR3 is built from 14 residues. Germline values: CDR1 LNHNV, CDR2 YYDKDF (reference sequence). The CDR3 reads CATSREQDTYGYTF. CDR3 nucleotides: TGTGCCACCAGCAGGGAACAGGATACCTATGGCTACACCTTC.

The chain combines TRBV4-2 with TRBJ2-5; D is unclear. The germline V gene has CDR1 LGHNA and CDR2 YNFKEQ. Trimming stripped 3 bases from V and 1 base from J, with 3 bases between. The CDR3 has 12 residues. CDR3 DNA sequence: TGTGCCAGCAGCCAGAGCCAAGAGACCCAGTACTTC. Amino acid sequence: CASSQSQETQYF.

J is TRBJ2-1 and V is TRBV29-1, with D possibly TRBD2 on 6 matching bases. Trimming took off 1 base at V and 14 bases at J, with 9 bases between the two ends. Looked up from germline, CDR1 is SQVTM and CDR2 is ANQGSEA. The CDR3 is made up of 10 amino acids. This chain's CDR3 is CSVEAGVEFF. The CDR3 coding sequence is TGCAGCGTTGAAGCGGGAGTAGAGTTCTTC.

CDR3 DNA: TGCGCCAGCAACGCCGGGACAGGGGAGACCCAGTACTTC. Amino acid sequence: CASNAGTGETQYF. The gene calls are TRBV10-1 and TRBJ2-5; 9 bases fit TRBD1. Losses at the gene ends were 7 bases for V and 5 bases for J; bases not matched to a gene: 5. The germline gives CDR1 WNHNN, CDR2 SYGVQD (reference sequence). CDR3 size: 13 residues.

The genes are TRBV2 and TRBJ2-7; TRBD1 aligns across 10 bases. The CDR3 runs to 15 residues. Per the germline V gene, CDR1 is SNHLY and CDR2 is FYNNEI. Trimming cost V 4 bases and J 0 bases; bases outside gene matches: 3. CDR3 nucleotide sequence: TGTGCCAGCAGTGGACGGGACAGGGGCTCCTACGAGCAGTACTTC. The encoded protein is CASSGRDRGSYEQYF.

The genes are TRBV13 and TRBJ2-7; D might be TRBD2 (6 bases). Germline V CDR1 and CDR2: PRHDT, FYEKMQ (reference sequence). Between the trimmed V and J ends, which lost 4 bases and 5 bases, there was a span of 18 bases. The CDR3 runs to 15 residues. DNA for the CDR3: TGTGCCAGCAGCTACGCCGCGGGATTTGAAGACGAGCAGTACTTC. Protein sequence: CASSYAAGFEDEQYF.

This chain links TRBV7-2 with TRBJ2-7; no reliable D call. The CDR3 runs 14 residues. Germline CDR1 is SGHTA and CDR2 is FQGNSA. V gave up 0 bases and J gave up 2 bases, with 8 bases separating them. The CDR3 loop is CASSLASGPYEQYF. Written as DNA, the CDR3 is TGTGCCAGCAGCTTAGCGAGTGGTCCCTACGAGCAGTACTTC.

The chain employs TRBV28 and TRBJ1-2, with D possibly TRBD1 on 6 matching bases. V shed 7 bases and J shed 5 bases, with 17 bases lying between them. Germline V gene lookup returns CDR1 MDHEN and CDR2 SYDVKM. The CDR3 sequence is 14 residues long. This CDR3 is CASTLGPGAYGYTF. The CDR3 DNA follows: TGTGCCAGCACCCTCGGGCCAGGGGCATATGGCTACACCTTC.

This chain links TRBV7-7 with TRBJ2-5; tentative D call: TRBD1 (5 bases). CDR1 SSHAT and CDR2 FNYEAQ come from the germline V gene (reference sequence). Trimming pared 5 bases from V and 7 bases from J, leaving 20 bases between. The CDR3 runs 15 residues. CDR3 sequence: CASSRDSVGRATQYF. DNA for the CDR3: TGTGCCAGCAGCCGTGACTCGGTGGGGCGAGCGACCCAGTACTTC.

V and J are TRBV12-5 and TRBJ2-7; D possibly corresponds to TRBD2 (7 bases). CDR1 and CDR2 from the germline V gene are LGHNT and FRNRAP. The ends were cut back, 7 bases at V and 1 base at J, with 14 bases in the middle. The CDR3 sequence is 14 residues long. The CDR3 sequence: CASAKGGRSYEQYF. In nucleotides, the CDR3 is TGTGCTAGTGCTAAGGGGGGGAGGTCCTACGAGCAGTACTTC.

The rearrangement uses TRBV29-1 and TRBJ2-7; 10 positions agree with TRBD2. Germline V lookup: CDR1 SQVTM, CDR2 ANQGSEA. The CDR3 contains 14 residues. The ends lost 4 bases at V and 6 bases at J; junction bases unmatched: 9. CDR3 in amino acids: CSVGQLLAGGEQYF. Here the CDR3 DNA reads TGCAGCGTTGGCCAGCTTTTAGCGGGAGGCGAGCAGTACTTC.

V usage is TRBV30 and J usage is TRBJ1-1; D gene ambiguous. CDR1 GTSNPN and CDR2 SVGIG come from the germline V gene (reference sequence). The length of the CDR3 is 13 residues. With 7 bases removed from V and 1 base from J, the gap between germline ends came to 13 bases. The CDR3 protein is CASKVQKNTEAFF. The CDR3 bases are TGTGCCTCCAAAGTACAGAAGAACACTGAAGCTTTCTTT.

This chain links TRBV28 with TRBJ1-1; 7 bases match TRBD1. J was trimmed by 3 bases and V by 3 bases; bases with no gene match: 7. Per germline, CDR1 MDHEN and CDR2 SYDVKM. The CDR3 contains 15 residues. CDR3 nucleotides: TGTGCCAGCAGTTTGACAGGGTTGGGTCACACTGAAGCTTTCTTT. Its translation is CASSLTGLGHTEAFF.

The J gene is TRBJ1-5, the V gene TRBV15; D is perhaps TRBD1 (6 bases). Per the germline V gene, CDR1 is LNHNV and CDR2 is YYDKDF (reference sequence). CDR3 length: 17 residues. V lost 0 bases to trimming and J lost 2 bases, with 14 bases between them. In nucleotides, the CDR3 is TGTGCCACCAGCAGAGATTTGGGGGGGCATGGCAATCAGCCCCAGCATTTT. Encoded protein: CATSRDLGGHGNQPQHF.

The rearrangement links TRBV30 to TRBJ1-2, with D uncertain. Trimming left V 3 bases short and J 8 bases short, with 7 bases between. The length of the CDR3 is 10 residues. CDR1 is GTSNPN, CDR2 SVGIG, per germline (reference sequence). The CDR3 bases are TGTGCCTGGAGGTCCCAAGGCTACACCTTC. It encodes CAWRSQGYTF. Based on the CDR3 plus reference TRBV30 and TRBJ1-2, the full variable domain is SQTIHQWPATLVQPVGSPLSLECTVEGTSNPNLYWYRQAAGRGLQLLFYSVGIGQISSEVPQNLSASRPQDRQFILSSKKLLLSDSGFYLCAWRSQGYTFGSGTRLTVV.

The V and J genes are TRBV23-1 and TRBJ1-2; 9 bases match TRBD1. TRBV23-1 is recorded as an ORF, its role being uncertain. The V segment lost 8 bases and the J segment 6 bases; nucleotides outside the gene matches: 13. The CDR3 consists of 15 residues. The CDR3 reads CASVQCPDRGNGYTF. CDR3 nucleotides: TGCGCCAGCGTACAGTGTCCGGACAGGGGCAATGGCTACACCTTC.

This clone was counted only a few times. CDR3 amino acids: CASSWDRAGAFF. CDR3 coding DNA: TGTGCCAGCAGCTGGGACAGAGCCGGGGCTTTCTTT. The chain joins TRBV11-2 to TRBJ1-1; 7 nucleotides line up with TRBD1. CDR1 SGHAT and CDR2 FQNNGV come from the germline V gene. V lost 4 bases to trimming and J lost 11 bases; unmatched junction nucleotides: 7. The CDR3 consists of 12 residues.

V is TRBV19 and J is TRBJ1-1; 9 bases fit TRBD1. Germline CDR1 is LNHDA and CDR2 is SQIVND (reference sequence). Unmatched junction bases numbered 11, after V lost 1 base and J lost 5 bases. The CDR3 loop spans 17 amino acids. CDR3 sequence (DNA): TGTGCCAGTAGTATAGCCCCGGGACAGGGAGGGCCAACTGAAGCTTTCTTT. Translated: CASSIAPGQGGPTEAFF.

This sequence joins TRBV9 and TRBJ1-1, with unresolved D. The CDR3 consists of 15 residues. V lost 0 bases and J lost 5, with 14 bases in between. The germline CDR1 and CDR2 sequences are SGDLS and YYNGEE. The chain's CDR3 is CASSVGTLSNTEAFF. CDR3 DNA sequence: TGTGCCAGCAGCGTAGGAACCTTGAGTAATACTGAAGCTTTCTTT.

The genes are TRBV30 and TRBJ1-5; D gene uncertain. Germline V gives CDR1 GTSNPN, CDR2 SVGIG (reference sequence). The V end was cut by 1 base, the J end by 6 bases, with 13 bases between. CDR3 length: 14 residues. CDR3 DNA: TGTGCCTGGAGTGCAACCCCCGGGAGTCAGCCCCAGCATTTT. This codes for CAWSATPGSQPQHF. Variable domain in full (rest from reference TRBV30 and TRBJ1-5): SQTIHQWPATLVQPVGSPLSLECTVEGTSNPNLYWYRQAAGRGLQLLFYSVGIGQISSEVPQNLSASRPQDRQFILSSKKLLLSDSGFYLCAWSATPGSQPQHFGDGTRLSIL.

This sequence joins TRBV29-1 and TRBJ1-4; a weak D match, TRBD1 (6 bases). The germline V gene encodes CDR1 SQVTM and CDR2 ANQGSEA. The V and J ends lost 7 bases and 4 bases respectively, with 13 bases between them. The CDR3 length is 13 residues. The chain's CDR3 is CSGKGVGNEKLFF. Written as DNA, the CDR3 is TGCAGCGGGAAGGGGGTGGGTAATGAAAAACTGTTTTTT.

The V and J genes are TRBV19 and TRBJ1-1; D is possibly TRBD1 (5 bases). Germline V CDR1 and CDR2: LNHDA, SQIVND (reference sequence). V was pared by 5 bases and J by 6 bases, with 13 bases between. The CDR3 is 13 residues long. DNA of the CDR3: TGTGCCAGTAGTGTAGGGGAGGGTGCTGAAGCTTTCTTT. Its protein is CASSVGEGAEAFF.

The rearrangement links TRBV7-2 to TRBJ1-1; D is unclear. In germline, CDR1 is SGHTA, CDR2 FQGNSA. The CDR3 spans 15 residues. Trimming removed 1 base at V and 1 base at J, with 10 bases between. The CDR3 nucleotides are TGTGCCAGCAGCTTAGGTCTGGCCGAGAACACTGAAGCTTTCTTT. Amino acids: CASSLGLAENTEAFF.

Points on this clone: This sample also contains other DNA sequences that code for the same CDR3. The chain joins TRBV14 to TRBJ2-1, with D perhaps TRBD2 (6 bases). The CDR3 is 15 amino acids. The germline V and J ends were trimmed by 2 bases and 6 bases, with 14 bases remaining between them. Looked up from germline, CDR1 is SGHDN and CDR2 is FVKESK. CDR3 in DNA: TGTGCCAGCAGCCAATCCGGGGGTTCTGGCAATGAGCAGTTCTTC. Its translation is CASSQSGGSGNEQFF.

The V call is TRBV18, the J call TRBJ1-5; D may be TRBD1 (6 bases). Deletions cut 6 bases from V and 5 bases from J, with 14 bases between. The CDR3 runs 14 residues. The germline V gene has CDR1 KGHSH and CDR2 LQKENI. This CDR3 is CASSPNRDDQPQHF. CDR3 nucleotide sequence: TGTGCCAGCTCGCCGAACAGGGACGATCAGCCCCAGCATTTT.

This clone was picked up one time. The sample carries other DNA sequences with the same CDR3. The chain links TRBV29-1 to TRBJ1-5; D not resolved. Germline V lookup: CDR1 SQVTM, CDR2 ANQGSEA. V was cut by 4 bases and J by 2 bases, with 6 bases left in between. This CDR3 has 12 residues. The CDR3 reads CSVVSGNQPQHF. The CDR3 DNA reads TGCAGCGTTGTTAGTGGCAATCAGCCCCAGCATTTT.

V usage is TRBV28 and J usage is TRBJ2-1; D possibly corresponds to TRBD1 (5 bases). V lost 3 bases and J 5 bases, leaving 23 bases between the germline ends. The CDR3 is 18 amino acids. Germline CDR1 MDHEN, CDR2 SYDVKM. The CDR3 DNA sequence: TGTGCCAGCAGTTTGTCGGGTTCGAGGCAGGGATGGAACAATGAGCAGTTCTTC. Translating it yields CASSLSGSRQGWNNEQFF.

The V gene is TRBV25-1, the J gene TRBJ2-7; no reliable D call. Germline V gene data show CDR1 as MGHDK and CDR2 as SYGVNS. Trimming shortened V by 1 base and J by 3 bases, and 7 bases separated the two germline ends. The CDR3 is 13 amino acids. The CDR3 DNA reads as TGTGCCAGCAGTGAATGGGCACACTACGAGCAGTACTTC. It codes for CASSEWAHYEQYF.

This chain connects TRBV9 to TRBJ2-1, with TRBD2 as a possible D gene (5 bases). CDR3 size: 15 residues. Looked up from germline, CDR1 is SGDLS and CDR2 is YYNGEE. V lost 5 bases and J 4 bases, leaving 16 bases between the germline ends. CDR3 coding DNA: TGTGCCAGCAGTCCGAGGGCCTTGGAATACAATGAGCAGTTCTTC. Translation: CASSPRALEYNEQFF.

The V call is TRBV5-5, the J call TRBJ1-4, with TRBD1 matching 7 bases. J gave up 3 bases and V 5 bases, and 4 bases lay outside the gene matches. In germline, CDR1 is SGHKS, CDR2 YYEKEE (reference sequence). The CDR3 is 14 amino acids. As DNA, the CDR3 is TGTGCCAGCAGGACAGGGCGGGCTAATGAAAAACTGTTTTTT. Translated, it gives CASRTGRANEKLFF.